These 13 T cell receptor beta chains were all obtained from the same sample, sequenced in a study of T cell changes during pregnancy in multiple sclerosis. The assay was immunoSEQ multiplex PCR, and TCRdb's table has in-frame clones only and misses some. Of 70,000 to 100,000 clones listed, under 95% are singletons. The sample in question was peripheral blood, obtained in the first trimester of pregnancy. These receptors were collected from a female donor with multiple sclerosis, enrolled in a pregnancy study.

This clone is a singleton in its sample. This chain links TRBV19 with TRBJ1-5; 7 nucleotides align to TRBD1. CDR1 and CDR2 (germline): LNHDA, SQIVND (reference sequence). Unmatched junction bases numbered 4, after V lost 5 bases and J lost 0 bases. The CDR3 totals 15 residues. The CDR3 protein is CASSLWDSSNQPQHF. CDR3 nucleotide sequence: TGTGCCAGTAGTCTGTGGGACAGTAGCAATCAGCCCCAGCATTTT.

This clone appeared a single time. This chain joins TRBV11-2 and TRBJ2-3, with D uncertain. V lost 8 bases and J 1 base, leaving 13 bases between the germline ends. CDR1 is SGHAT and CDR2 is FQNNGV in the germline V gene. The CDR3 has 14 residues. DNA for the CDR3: TGTGCCAGCCCAGGCCCCCCGGGCACAGATACGCAGTATTTT. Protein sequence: CASPGPPGTDTQYF.

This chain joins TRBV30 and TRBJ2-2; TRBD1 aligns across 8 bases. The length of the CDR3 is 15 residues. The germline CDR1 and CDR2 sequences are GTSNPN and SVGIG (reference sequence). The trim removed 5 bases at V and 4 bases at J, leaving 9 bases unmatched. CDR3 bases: TGTGCCTGGCATACGGGACAGGCGAGCACCGGGGAGCTGTTTTTT. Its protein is CAWHTGQASTGELFF. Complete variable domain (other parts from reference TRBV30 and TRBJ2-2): SQTIHQWPATLVQPVGSPLSLECTVEGTSNPNLYWYRQAAGRGLQLLFYSVGIGQISSEVPQNLSASRPQDRQFILSSKKLLLSDSGFYLCAWHTGQASTGELFFGEGSRLTVL.

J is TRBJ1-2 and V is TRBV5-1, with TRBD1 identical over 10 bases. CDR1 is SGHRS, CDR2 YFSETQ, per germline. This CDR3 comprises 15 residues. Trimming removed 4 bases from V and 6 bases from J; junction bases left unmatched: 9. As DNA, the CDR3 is TGCGCCAGCAGCCCCCAGACAGGGGGCGCGAATGGCTACACCTTC. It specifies CASSPQTGGANGYTF.

The chain's CDR3 is CASRRLENEQFF. The CDR3 DNA is TGTGCCAGCAGAAGACTTGAAAATGAGCAGTTCTTC. This chain uses TRBV6-5 with TRBJ2-1, with D unresolved. The germline V gene encodes CDR1 MNHEY and CDR2 SVGAGI. Trimming shortened V by 6 bases and J by 7 bases, and 10 bases separated the two germline ends. The CDR3 contains 12 residues.

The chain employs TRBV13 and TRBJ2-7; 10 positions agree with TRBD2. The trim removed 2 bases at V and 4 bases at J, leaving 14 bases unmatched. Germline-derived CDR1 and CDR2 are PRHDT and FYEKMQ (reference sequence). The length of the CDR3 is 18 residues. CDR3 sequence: CASSLNILAGPGGYEQYF. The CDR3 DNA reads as TGTGCCAGCAGCTTAAATATACTAGCGGGGCCCGGAGGTTACGAGCAGTACTTC.

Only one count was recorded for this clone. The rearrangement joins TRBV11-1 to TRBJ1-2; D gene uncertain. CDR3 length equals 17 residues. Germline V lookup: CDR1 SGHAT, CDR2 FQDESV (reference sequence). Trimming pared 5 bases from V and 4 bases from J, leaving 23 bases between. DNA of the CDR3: TGTGCCAGCAGCCCGATCCTGGACGGACTCACTGTCTATGGCTACACCTTC. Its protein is CASSPILDGLTVYGYTF. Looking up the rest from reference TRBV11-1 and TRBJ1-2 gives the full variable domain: EAEVAQSPRYKITEKSQAVAFWCDPISGHATLYWYRQILGQGPELLVQFQDESVVDDSQLPKDRFSAERLKGVDSTLKIQPAELGDSAMYLCASSPILDGLTVYGYTFGSGTRLTVV.

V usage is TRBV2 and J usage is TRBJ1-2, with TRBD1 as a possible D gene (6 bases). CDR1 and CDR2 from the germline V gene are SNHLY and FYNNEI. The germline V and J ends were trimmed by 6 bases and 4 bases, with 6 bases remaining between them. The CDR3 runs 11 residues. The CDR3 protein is CASRGAYGYTF. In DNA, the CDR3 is TGTGCCAGCAGGGGGGCCTATGGCTACACCTTC. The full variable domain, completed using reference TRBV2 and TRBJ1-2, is EPEVTQTPSHQVTQMGQEVILRCVPISNHLYFYWYRQILGQKVEFLVSFYNNEISEKSEIFDDQFSVERPDGSNFTLKIRSTKLEDSAMYFCASRGAYGYTFGSGTRLTVV.

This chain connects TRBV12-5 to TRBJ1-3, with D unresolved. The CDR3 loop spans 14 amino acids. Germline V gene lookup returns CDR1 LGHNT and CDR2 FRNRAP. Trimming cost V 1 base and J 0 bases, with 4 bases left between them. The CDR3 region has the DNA TGTGCTAGTGGTTTGGGAGGCTCTGGAAACACCATATATTTT. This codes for CASGLGGSGNTIYF.

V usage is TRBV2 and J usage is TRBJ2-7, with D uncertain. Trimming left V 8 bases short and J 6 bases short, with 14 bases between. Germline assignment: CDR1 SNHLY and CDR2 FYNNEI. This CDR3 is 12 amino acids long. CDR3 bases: TGTGCCAGCGTAGTAGCCCAAGCCGAGCAGTACTTC. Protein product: CASVVAQAEQYF.

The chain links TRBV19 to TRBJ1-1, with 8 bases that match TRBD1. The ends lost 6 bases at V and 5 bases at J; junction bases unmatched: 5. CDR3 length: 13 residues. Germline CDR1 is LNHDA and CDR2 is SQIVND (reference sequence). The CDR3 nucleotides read TGTGCCAGTAGACCGGGACAGGTGACTGAAGCTTTCTTT. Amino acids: CASRPGQVTEAFF.

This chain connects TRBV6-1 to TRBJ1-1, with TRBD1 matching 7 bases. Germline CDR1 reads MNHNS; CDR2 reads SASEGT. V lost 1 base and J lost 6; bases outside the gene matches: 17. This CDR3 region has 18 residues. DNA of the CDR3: TGTGCCAGCAGTGAAGGGGGGGCTTTGACAGGGCTTGGGGCTGAAGCTTTCTTT. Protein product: CASSEGGALTGLGAEAFF.

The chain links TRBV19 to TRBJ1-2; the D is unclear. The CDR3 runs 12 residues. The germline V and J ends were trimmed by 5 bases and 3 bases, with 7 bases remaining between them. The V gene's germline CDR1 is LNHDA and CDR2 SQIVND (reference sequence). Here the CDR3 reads CASSFTDYGYTF. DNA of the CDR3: TGTGCCAGTAGTTTCACAGACTATGGCTACACCTTC.